These 16 T cell receptor beta chains came from one sample sequenced in a study of T cell responses to AZD1222 COVID-19 vaccine. Sequencing was performed with immunoSEQ multiplex PCR; in TCRdb, only in-frame clones are kept and a portion is missing. This sample has 90,000 to 150,000 clones, with 80% to 90% found just once. The material sequenced was peripheral blood, taken on day 0 of AZD1222 vaccination. These TCRs come from an adult in good health.

The chain employs TRBV4-3 and TRBJ1-2; maybe TRBD1 (6 bases). The germline V and J ends were trimmed by 3 bases and 3 bases, with 14 bases remaining between them. Germline lookup yields CDR1 LGHNA and CDR2 YSLEER. The CDR3 is 15 amino acids. The CDR3 bases are TGCGCCAGCAGCCAGACCACAGGGAATTACTATGGCTACACCTTC. This gives the protein CASSQTTGNYYGYTF.

The J gene is TRBJ1-1, the V gene TRBV5-5; 7 bases fit TRBD1. Losses at the gene ends were 4 bases for V and 3 bases for J; bases not matched to a gene: 9. CDR1 is SGHKS and CDR2 is YYEKEE in the germline V gene (reference sequence). The CDR3 contains 15 residues. CDR3 sequence: CASSLLGGDDTEAFF. CDR3 sequence (DNA): TGTGCCAGCAGCCTACTAGGGGGCGACGACACTGAAGCTTTCTTT.

This chain uses TRBV5-6 with TRBJ2-7; the D gene is possibly TRBD2 (7 bases). In germline, CDR1 is SGHDT, CDR2 YYEEEE. V was trimmed by 4 bases and J by 11 bases, leaving 22 bases between them. This CDR3 region has 14 residues. The CDR3, as DNA: TGTGCCAGCAGCCTCCTCAGGAGGGGGGGCTCGGAGTACTTC. It yields the protein CASSLLRRGGSEYF.

The chain uses TRBV6-5 and TRBJ1-5; D not certain. Trimming left V 0 bases short and J 5 bases short, with 11 bases between. CDR1 and CDR2 (germline): MNHEY, SVGAGI. CDR3 size: 15 residues. This CDR3 is CASSYSWGEDQPQHF. The CDR3 DNA sequence: TGTGCCAGCAGTTACTCCTGGGGAGAAGATCAGCCCCAGCATTTT.

V is TRBV20-1 and J is TRBJ2-7, with TRBD2 matching 15 bases. The junction had 10 bases not matched to a gene; V was cut back by 3 bases and J by 1 base. Germline CDR1 and CDR2: DFQATT and SNEGSKA (reference sequence). The CDR3 covers 18 residues. The CDR3, as DNA: TGCAGTGCTAGTCCCAGGACTAGCGGGAGGGTTCGGTCCTACGAGCAGTACTTC. This sequence encodes CSASPRTSGRVRSYEQYF.

The genes are TRBV7-2 and TRBJ1-1; D gene ambiguous. The germline gives CDR1 SGHTA, CDR2 FQGNSA. This CDR3 comprises 15 residues. The germline V and J ends were trimmed by 1 base and 0 bases, with 9 bases remaining between them. As DNA, the CDR3 is TGTGCCAGCAGCTTAGACGGAGCTATGAACACTGAAGCTTTCTTT. It yields the protein CASSLDGAMNTEAFF.

The chain employs TRBV9 and TRBJ2-2; 7 nucleotides align to TRBD2. The CDR3 runs 16 residues. V lost 3 bases, J lost 3 bases, and 8 bases stayed unmatched. Germline values: CDR1 SGDLS, CDR2 YYNGEE. This chain's CDR3 is CASSARTRSDTGELFF. The DNA of the CDR3 is TGTGCCAGCAGCGCCAGGACTAGATCGGACACCGGGGAGCTGTTTTTT.

The CDR3, as DNA: TGTGCCAGCAGTGAAGTCTGGACAGGAGGCCCTGAAAAACTGTTTTTT. It yields the protein CASSEVWTGGPEKLFF. The chain joins TRBV6-1 to TRBJ1-4; 7 nucleotides line up with TRBD1. V lost 1 base, J lost 7 bases, and 9 bases stayed unmatched. The length of the CDR3 is 16 residues. Germline V gene sequence: CDR1 MNHNS, CDR2 SASEGT.

The rearrangement links TRBV7-2 to TRBJ2-1, with TRBD2 matching over 10 bases. The CDR3 spans 13 residues. The germline V gene has CDR1 SGHTA and CDR2 FQGNSA. The V segment lost 1 base and the J segment 10 bases; nucleotides outside the gene matches: 1. The DNA for the CDR3 is TGTGCCAGCAGCTTAGGGACTAGCGGAGAGCAGTTCTTC. Translated: CASSLGTSGEQFF.

This chain links TRBV15 with TRBJ1-5; D gene ambiguous. Germline V gene lookup returns CDR1 LNHNV and CDR2 YYDKDF (reference sequence). Trimming left V 6 bases short and J 4 bases short, with 13 bases between. This CDR3 comprises 14 residues. The CDR3 DNA sequence: TGTGCCACCAGGGCATCAGGAGCGAATCAGCCCCAGCATTTT. Protein product: CATRASGANQPQHF.

The rearrangement uses TRBV7-2 and TRBJ2-5; D is tentatively TRBD1 or TRBD2 (5 bases each). CDR1 and CDR2 from the germline V gene are SGHTA and FQGNSA. The CDR3 has 14 residues. V shed 1 base and J shed 5 bases, with 11 bases lying between them. The DNA for the CDR3 is TGTGCCAGCAGCTTAGGGCCTGAGGGGGAGACCCAGTACTTC. Translation gives CASSLGPEGETQYF.

J is TRBJ2-2 and V is TRBV30; no definite D call. Trimming pared 2 bases from V and 7 bases from J, leaving 5 bases between. Germline CDR1 and CDR2: GTSNPN and SVGIG (reference sequence). The CDR3 loop spans 11 amino acids. Written as DNA, the CDR3 is TGTGCCTGGAGTTGGAGCGGGGAGCTGTTTTTT. It yields the protein CAWSWSGELFF.

This chain joins TRBV6-5 and TRBJ1-1; the D is unclear. V was trimmed by 5 bases and J by 1 base, leaving 2 bases between them. Germline values: CDR1 MNHEY, CDR2 SVGAGI. The CDR3 runs 11 residues. CDR3 sequence reads: CASSKNTEAFF. The CDR3 DNA sequence: TGTGCCAGCAGTAAGAACACTGAAGCTTTCTTT.

The sample holds a few counts of this clone. This chain joins TRBV10-3 and TRBJ2-1; 9 nucleotides agree with TRBD1. Germline V lookup: CDR1 ENHRY, CDR2 SYGVKD. With V trimmed by 10 bases and J by 6 bases, 10 bases remained unmatched. This CDR3 comprises 14 residues. The CDR3, as DNA: TGTGCCACCAGCCGGGACAGGGATTTCAATGAGCAGTTCTTC. Translating gives CATSRDRDFNEQFF.

The chain carries TRBV5-6 and TRBJ1-6; D gene unclear. Germline V gives CDR1 SGHDT, CDR2 YYEEEE. V was trimmed by 4 bases and J by 6 bases, leaving 20 bases between them. The CDR3 sequence is 17 residues long. CDR3 in DNA: TGTGCCAGCAGCCCCCTCCGGGATTACTTATTTAATTCACCCCTCCACTTT. Translation gives CASSPLRDYLFNSPLHF.

The V call is TRBV11-2, the J call TRBJ2-7; D remains unclear. Between the trimmed V and J ends, which lost 5 bases and 3 bases, there was a span of 8 bases. The CDR3 runs to 12 residues. Germline values: CDR1 SGHAT, CDR2 FQNNGV. Here the CDR3 reads CASSQTDYEQYF. For the CDR3, the DNA is TGTGCCAGCAGCCAGACGGACTACGAGCAGTACTTC.